The present T cell receptor beta chain was sequenced within a study of OX40 agonist ivuxolimab in advanced cancers. The wider study: Ivuxolimab, an agonistic anti-OX40 (CD134) antibody, was given to patients. Patients in the trial were receiving intravenous ivuxolimab every 2 weeks, at doses of 0.01 to 10 mg/kg. Study-wide points: Individuals who were partial responders at 0.1-3.0 mg/kg had clonal expansion that ranked among the lowest. Relative to CD4+, CD8+ T cells held more expanded clones on average.

Generated by immunoSEQ multiplex PCR, the TCRdb table keeps only in-frame clones and is missing some. Of tens of thousands of clones listed, about nine tenths are singletons. Details on this clone: What it recognizes is unknown.

V gave up 0 bases and J gave up 3 bases, with 15 bases separating them. The length of the CDR3 is 17 residues. CDR1 is MGHRA and CDR2 is YSYEKL in the germline V gene. The sample here was CD4+ or CD8+ T cells sorted from blood, taken in a trial of the OX40 agonist ivuxolimab. V and J are TRBV4-1 and TRBJ1-5, with D possibly matching TRBD1 (6 bases). The clonotype originates from an adult with an advanced solid tumor such as melanoma, head and neck, liver or kidney cancer. CDR3 sequence: CASSQDPGDTYNQPQHF. CDR3 bases: TGCGCCAGCAGCCAAGATCCGGGGGACACCTACAATCAGCCCCAGCATTTT.